The clone carrying this T cell receptor (beta chain) was seen only a few times. CD4+ naive, central memory, regulatory and stem cell-like memory subsets were isolated by sorting on CD45RO/CCR7/CD25/CD127/CD95/CD27. This CDR3 region has 14 residues. V was cut by 1 base and J by 0 bases, with 7 bases left in between. Germline CDR1 reads GTSNPN; CDR2 reads SVGIG (reference sequence). The entry originates in a study of beta chain features in type 1 diabetes. The sequenced template was cDNA made from the entire isolated RNA. Here immunoSEQ multiplex PCR was the method, and the copy in TCRdb shows in-frame clones only, minus some. Seen here are fewer than 500,000 clones, around 14% observed once, and the top ten hold 0.035% to 0.04%.

The origin of this receptor is a man between 25 and 39 years old in good health. V is TRBV30 and J is TRBJ2-1; D call uncertain. Sequencing was done on a sample of naive CD4+ T cells from blood. The CDR3, as DNA: TGTGCCTGGAGTGAGGGCCTCTCCTACAATGAGCAGTTCTTC. Amino acids: CAWSEGLSYNEQFF.